The entry below gives a single T cell receptor beta chain sequence along with its context. CDR3 length: 13 residues. Looked up from germline, CDR1 is ENHRY and CDR2 is SYGVKD. Losses at the gene ends were 3 bases for V and 6 bases for J; bases not matched to a gene: 2. Per the original data handling: Estimated nucleated cell counts came from reference gene primer amplification. Clones were sequenced by immunoSEQ multiplex PCR, and TCRdb holds only the in-frame ones, with some missing. The DNA gave D and trimming, while V, J and clone size come from that table. The sample has 100,000 to 120,000 clones, approximately 85% seen once; the top ten hold 5% to 6%. The data stem from a study of blood T cell repertoires in COVID-19. The overall study: Sites across the United States, Italy and Spain contributed samples from acute and convalescent COVID-19. PBMCs, B-cell-depleted T cells, or T cells were the source of the cDNA or gDNA that made up the material.

The chain carries TRBV10-3 and TRBJ1-5; TRBD1 agrees at 7 bases. The material sequenced was peripheral blood. The clonotype originates from a woman in her sixties or seventies with COVID-19, enrolled during active disease. CDR3 protein: CAISERDSQPQHF. CDR3 DNA: TGTGCCATCAGTGAAAGGGACAGTCAGCCCCAGCATTTT.